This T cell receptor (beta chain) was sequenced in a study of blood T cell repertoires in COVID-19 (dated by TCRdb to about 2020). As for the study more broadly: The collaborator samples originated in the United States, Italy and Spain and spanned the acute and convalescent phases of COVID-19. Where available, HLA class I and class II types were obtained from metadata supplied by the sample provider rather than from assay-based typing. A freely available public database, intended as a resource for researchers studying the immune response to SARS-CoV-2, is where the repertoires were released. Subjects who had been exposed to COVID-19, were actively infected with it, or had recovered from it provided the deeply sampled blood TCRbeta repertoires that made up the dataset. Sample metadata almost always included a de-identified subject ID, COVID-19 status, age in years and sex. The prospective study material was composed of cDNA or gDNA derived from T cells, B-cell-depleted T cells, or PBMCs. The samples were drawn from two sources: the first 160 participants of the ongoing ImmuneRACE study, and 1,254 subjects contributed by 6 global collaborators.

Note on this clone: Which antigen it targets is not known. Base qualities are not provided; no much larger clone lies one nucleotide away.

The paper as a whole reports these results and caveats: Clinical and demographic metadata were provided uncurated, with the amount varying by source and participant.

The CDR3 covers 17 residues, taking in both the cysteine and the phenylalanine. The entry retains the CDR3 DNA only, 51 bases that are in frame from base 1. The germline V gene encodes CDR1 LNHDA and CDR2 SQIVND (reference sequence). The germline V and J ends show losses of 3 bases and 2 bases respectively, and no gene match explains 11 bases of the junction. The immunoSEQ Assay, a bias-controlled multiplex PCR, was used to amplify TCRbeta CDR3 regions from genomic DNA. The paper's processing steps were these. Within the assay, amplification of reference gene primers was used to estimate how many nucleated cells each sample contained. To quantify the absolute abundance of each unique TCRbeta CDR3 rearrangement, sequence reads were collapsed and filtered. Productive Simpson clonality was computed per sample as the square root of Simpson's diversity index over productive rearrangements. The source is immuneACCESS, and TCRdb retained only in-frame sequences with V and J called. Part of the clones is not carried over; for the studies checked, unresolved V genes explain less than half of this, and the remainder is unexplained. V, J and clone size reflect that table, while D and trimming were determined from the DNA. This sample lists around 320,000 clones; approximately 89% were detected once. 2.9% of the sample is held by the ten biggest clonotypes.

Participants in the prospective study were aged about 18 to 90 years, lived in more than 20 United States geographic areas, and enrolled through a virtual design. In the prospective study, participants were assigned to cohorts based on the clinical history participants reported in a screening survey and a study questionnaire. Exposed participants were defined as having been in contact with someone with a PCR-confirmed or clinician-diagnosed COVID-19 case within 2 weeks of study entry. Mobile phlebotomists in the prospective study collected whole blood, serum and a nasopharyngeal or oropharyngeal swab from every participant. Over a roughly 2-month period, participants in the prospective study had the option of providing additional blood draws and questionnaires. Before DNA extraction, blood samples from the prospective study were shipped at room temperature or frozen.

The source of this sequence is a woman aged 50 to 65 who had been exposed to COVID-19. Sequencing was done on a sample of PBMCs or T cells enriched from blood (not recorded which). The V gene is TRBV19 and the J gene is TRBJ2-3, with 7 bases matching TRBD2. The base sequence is TGTGCCAGTAGTATCAACTTCCTGGCGGGGGTCACAGATACGCAGTATTTT. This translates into CASSINFLAGVTDTQYF.